The clone carrying this T cell receptor beta chain was picked up a small number of times. Its antigen is unknown. Sequencing was performed with immunoSEQ multiplex PCR; in TCRdb, only in-frame clones are kept and a portion is missing. The sample records roughly 79,000 clones, approximately 80% being singletons. CDR3 length: 12 residues. Germline V gene lookup returns CDR1 LNHNV and CDR2 YYDKDF (reference sequence). Trimming took 3 bases from V and 3 from J, leaving 6 bases between them. These data come from a study of T cell responses to AZD1222 COVID-19 vaccine. General study findings and limits: At study baseline, merely a handful of AZD1222 recipients were seropositive. Donors in the cohort were predominantly white British and more often female, and clonal diversity was possibly underestimated. Once two AZD1222 doses were given, Spike-specific TCR breadth and depth went up.

The starting material was peripheral blood, obtained on day 0 of AZD1222 vaccination. The V call is TRBV15, the J call TRBJ2-7; possible D gene TRBD1, 5 bases. The receptor was derived from an adult in good health. CDR3 in amino acids: CATSSQGYEQYF. The CDR3 DNA reads TGTGCCACCAGCAGCCAGGGCTACGAGCAGTACTTC.